These 31 T cell receptor beta chains were all obtained from the same sample, sequenced in a study of T-cell reconstitution after alpha-beta-depleted transplantation in children. Unique molecular identifiers were incorporated when the TCRbeta library was constructed. TCRdb independently ran MiXCR on the PCR reads; one entry per CDR3 protein. Among roughly 220,000 distinct CDR3 sequences, 12% were seen once, and the ten largest hold around 2.8%. Sequencing was performed on PBMCs from the stem cell graft donor, taken from the stem cell graft. Every receptor here comes from a human donor who donated a stem cell graft to a child with acute lymphoblastic leukemia.

This clonotype was counted at least ten times. This chain uses TRBV30 with TRBJ2-1; possibly TRBD2 for D (5 bases). Germline lookup yields CDR1 GTSNPN and CDR2 SVGIG (reference sequence). This CDR3 is 11 amino acids long. The V end was cut by 0 bases, the J end by 10 bases, with 7 bases between. CDR3 loop: CAWSVGGEQFF. CDR3 nucleotides: TGTGCCTGGAGTGTAGGAGGCGAGCAGTTCTTC.

This clonotype was counted only a few times. The chain's CDR3 is CASSTYKFTRYTQYF. The CDR3 region has the DNA TGTGCCAGCAGCACATACAAATTTACGAGGTATACGCAGTATTTT. The V gene is TRBV21-1, the J gene TRBJ2-3. TRBV21-1 counts as a pseudogene. The CDR3 spans 15 residues.

This clonotype was counted at least ten times. The chain uses TRBV4-2 and TRBJ2-7; 13 nucleotides align to TRBD2. There are 18 residues in the CDR3. The junction had 11 bases not matched to a gene; V was cut back by 4 bases and J by 2 bases. Per the germline V gene, CDR1 is LGHNA and CDR2 is YNFKEQ. CDR3 residues: CASSPTSGGTSAPYEQYF. In DNA form, the CDR3 reads TGTGCCAGCAGCCCGACTAGCGGGGGGACCTCCGCTCCCTACGAGCAGTACTTC.

A remark on this clonotype: Germline and junction disagree at one end, which may indicate a read error. The chain recombines TRBV27 with TRBJ1-1; weak D call: TRBD1 (5 bases). This CDR3 spans 15 amino acids. In germline, CDR1 is MNHEY, CDR2 SMNVEV (reference sequence). The CDR3 DNA sequence: TGTGCCAGCCGTTTATCTGCGGGGGGGAATACTGAAGCTTTCTTT. Translated: CASRLSAGGNTEAFF.

This clonotype was counted at least ten times. This chain connects TRBV9 to TRBJ2-6, with D perhaps matching TRBD1 (5 bases). The V gene's germline CDR1 is SGDLS and CDR2 YYNGEE. This CDR3 has 16 residues. Trimming removed 7 bases at V and 0 bases at J, with 14 bases between. The CDR3 loop reads CASGDSQLSGANVLTF. Written as DNA, the CDR3 is TGTGCCAGCGGAGACAGCCAACTCTCTGGGGCCAACGTCCTGACTTTC.

Many counts were recorded for this clonotype. The CDR3 DNA is TGTGCCAGCAGCTTAGGGACTAGCGGGAACTCCTACGAGCAGTACTTC. It encodes CASSLGTSGNSYEQYF. The chain uses TRBV5-4 and TRBJ2-7; 13 bases align to TRBD2. This CDR3 has 16 amino acids. Germline CDR1 SGHNT, CDR2 YYREEE (reference sequence). Trimming took 2 bases from V and 0 from J; bases not matched to a gene: 2.

This clonotype was picked up many times. The chain combines TRBV20-1 with TRBJ2-7; D not resolved. The length of the CDR3 is 14 residues. The V gene lost 6 bases and the J gene lost 5 bases, with 20 bases spanning the gap. Germline V CDR1 and CDR2: DFQATT, SNEGSKA (reference sequence). DNA for the CDR3: TGCAGTGCCACTACTGGCAACAACCTAAACGAGCAGTACTTC. Amino acids: CSATTGNNLNEQYF.

This clonotype has at least ten counts. V gene TRBV7-6 combines with J gene TRBJ2-7; tentative D call: TRBD1 (6 bases). The CDR3 covers 15 residues. V was clipped by 1 base and J by 1 base, with 11 bases between them. The germline gives CDR1 SGHVS, CDR2 FNYEAQ. CDR3 DNA sequence: TGTGCCAGCAGCTTAGGAGGGGGAAGTTCCTACGAGCAGTACTTC. Residues: CASSLGGGSSYEQYF.

This chain uses TRBV30 with TRBJ2-1; no firm D call. The germline V and J ends were trimmed by 3 bases and 0 bases, with 9 bases remaining between them. CDR1 GTSNPN and CDR2 SVGIG come from the germline V gene (reference sequence). The CDR3 runs 14 residues. CDR3 nucleotides: TGTGCCTGGAGAAGGTCTAGCTCCTACAATGAGCAGTTCTTC. The encoded protein is CAWRRSSSYNEQFF.

This clonotype was seen many times. This chain links TRBV5-1 with TRBJ2-3; D perhaps matches TRBD2 (6 bases). Germline V gene sequence: CDR1 SGHRS, CDR2 YFSETQ. There are 16 residues in the CDR3. The germline V and J ends were trimmed by 1 base and 4 bases, with 16 bases remaining between them. CDR3 in DNA: TGCGCCAGCAGCTTGAGAAACCCGCGGGGTGCAGATACGCAGTATTTT. This encodes CASSLRNPRGADTQYF.

This clonotype occurred many times. The chain employs TRBV20-1 and TRBJ2-7; unclear D gene. CDR1 and CDR2 (germline): DFQATT, SNEGSKA (reference sequence). The CDR3 runs 15 residues. Trimming removed 1 base at V and 5 bases at J, with 18 bases between. The CDR3 bases are TGCAGTGCTAGAGTCGCAGGCAGAACCGGACACGAGCAGTACTTC. It encodes CSARVAGRTGHEQYF.

This clonotype has ten or more counts. V gene TRBV7-2 combines with J gene TRBJ2-7, with a possible D match to TRBD2 (6 bases). V gave up 3 bases and J gave up 3 bases, with 12 bases separating them. CDR1 is SGHTA and CDR2 is FQGNSA in the germline V gene. The CDR3 covers 14 residues. For the CDR3, the DNA is TGTGCCAGCAGCTTGAGGAAGGACTACTACGAGCAGTACTTC. Translating it yields CASSLRKDYYEQYF.

Many counts were recorded for this clonotype. The V call is TRBV11-3, the J call TRBJ2-3; D possibly corresponds to TRBD1 (6 bases). The V and J ends lost 5 bases and 0 bases respectively, with 9 bases between them. Germline-derived CDR1 and CDR2 are SGHNT and YENEEA. The CDR3 is 14 amino acids. CDR3 in DNA: TGTGCCAGCAGCCCAGGGGCCAGCACAGATACGCAGTATTTT. This codes for CASSPGASTDTQYF.

This clonotype was counted only a few times. The rearrangement joins TRBV20-1 to TRBJ2-7; 12 nucleotides agree with TRBD2. The CDR3 is 18 residues long. Germline V gives CDR1 DFQATT, CDR2 SNEGSKA (reference sequence). Trimming at V came to 2 bases and at J to 0 bases, leaving 11 bases not matched to a gene. CDR3 amino acids: CSARWETSGRRGSYEQYF. DNA of the CDR3: TGCAGTGCTAGATGGGAGACTAGCGGGAGACGGGGCTCCTACGAGCAGTACTTC.

This clonotype was found many times. The V and J genes are TRBV6-2 or TRBV6-3 and TRBJ2-1; 11 bases match TRBD2. The V gene's germline CDR1 is MNHEY and CDR2 SVGEGT. V lost 2 bases to trimming and J lost 7 bases; unmatched junction nucleotides: 10. The CDR3 totals 17 residues. CDR3 sequence reads: CASSYESSGRSINEQFF. DNA for the CDR3: TGTGCCAGCAGTTACGAGTCTAGCGGGAGGTCCATTAATGAGCAGTTCTTC.

This clonotype has ten or more counts. The chain is built from TRBV6-5 and TRBJ1-4; D not resolved. In germline, CDR1 is MNHEY, CDR2 SVGAGI. The CDR3 covers 13 residues. V was clipped by 6 bases and J by 6 bases, with 11 bases between them. The CDR3 protein is CASRRTRDEKLFF. CDR3 bases: TGTGCCAGCAGGAGAACTCGGGATGAAAAACTGTTTTTT.

This clonotype was seen repeatedly, ten times or more. This rearrangement joins TRBV20-1 to TRBJ2-3; 11 bases are a match to TRBD2. The germline CDR1 and CDR2 sequences are DFQATT and SNEGSKA (reference sequence). This CDR3 contains 15 residues. V gave up 3 bases and J gave up 3 bases; unmatched junction bases: 5. CDR3 nucleotide sequence: TGCAGTGCTAGCCAGTCTAGCGGGGGGACAGATACGCAGTATTTT. The encoded protein is CSASQSSGGTDTQYF.

This clonotype was seen repeatedly, ten times or more. The CDR3 DNA reads as TGTGCCAGCAGTTTTACACGTAGTGTGGAAGCTTTCTTT. It specifies CASSFTRSVEAFF. The chain recombines TRBV27 with TRBJ1-1; no definite D call. V dropped 3 bases and J dropped 8 bases, with 13 bases sitting between them. Germline V gene lookup returns CDR1 MNHEY and CDR2 SMNVEV (reference sequence). CDR3 length equals 13 residues.

This clonotype appeared a few times. This sequence joins TRBV2 and TRBJ2-3, with 9 bases matching TRBD2. There are 15 residues in the CDR3. J was trimmed by 3 bases and V by 2 bases; bases with no gene match: 3. Germline CDR1 is SNHLY and CDR2 is FYNNEI. CDR3 region: CASSEIAGETDTQYF. As DNA, the CDR3 is TGTGCCAGCAGTGAAATAGCGGGAGAGACAGATACGCAGTATTTT. Full variable domain (outside the CDR3, taken from reference TRBV2 and TRBJ2-3): EPEVTQTPSHQVTQMGQEVILRCVPISNHLYFYWYRQILGQKVEFLVSFYNNEISEKSEIFDDQFSVERPDGSNFTLKIRSTKLEDSAMYFCASSEIAGETDTQYFGPGTRLTVL.

The chain combines TRBV10-3 with TRBJ1-2; the D is unclear. CDR1 ENHRY and CDR2 SYGVKD come from the germline V gene. Between the trimmed V and J ends, which lost 2 bases and 1 base, there was a span of 8 bases. The CDR3 consists of 14 residues. CDR3: CAISERTVNYGYTF. For the CDR3, the DNA is TGTGCCATCAGTGAGCGAACAGTTAACTATGGCTACACCTTC.

This clonotype is medium-sized. V usage is TRBV29-1 and J usage is TRBJ1-2, with D unresolved. The CDR3 has 12 amino acids. Germline lookup yields CDR1 SQVTM and CDR2 ANQGSEA. V gave up 5 bases and J gave up 6 bases, with 13 bases separating them. CDR3 sequence reads: CSVQGLRNGYTF. DNA for the CDR3: TGCAGCGTTCAAGGCCTCAGGAATGGCTACACCTTC.

This clonotype was found many times. V is TRBV4-3 and J is TRBJ2-1; TRBD1 might be the D (6 bases). The V gene's germline CDR1 is LGHNA and CDR2 YSLEER. The CDR3 is 19 residues long. V was clipped by 7 bases and J by 8 bases, with 33 bases between them. Written as DNA, the CDR3 is TGCGCCAGCAACTTTCCTTTCTTTTTGACCGGGACAAAAGTCGATGAGCAGTTCTTC. This gives the protein CASNFPFFLTGTKVDEQFF.

This chain joins TRBV23-1 and TRBJ1-4, with D tentatively TRBD1 (5 bases). TRBV23-1 is an open reading frame whose function is uncertain. V shed 2 bases and J shed 8 bases, with 18 bases lying between them. This CDR3 is built from 16 residues. The CDR3 DNA is TGCGCCAGCAGTCAAGGCCTATTGTGGGGACGCGAAAAACTGTTTTTT. It is translated as CASSQGLLWGREKLFF.

The sample holds many counts of this clonotype. J is TRBJ2-7 and V is TRBV5-1, with TRBD2 as a possible D gene (5 bases). The ends were cut back, 4 bases at V and 3 bases at J, with 17 bases in the middle. The CDR3 length is 15 residues. Germline CDR1 reads SGHRS; CDR2 reads YFSETQ. The CDR3 nucleotides read TGCGCCAGCAGCAACGAGCGGCAACTACACTACGAGCAGTACTTC. Translated, it gives CASSNERQLHYEQYF. Together with reference TRBV5-1 and TRBJ2-7, the CDR3 gives the full variable domain: KAGVTQTPRYLIKTRGQQVTLSCSPISGHRSVSWYQQTPGQGLQFLFEYFSETQRNKGNFPGRFSGRQFSNSRSEMNVSTLELGDSALYLCASSNERQLHYEQYFGPGTRLTVT.

This clonotype was picked up many times. The chain has TRBV5-6 and TRBJ2-7; no clear D gene. The CDR3 length is 12 residues. Germline V gene data show CDR1 as SGHDT and CDR2 as YYEEEE. The V and J ends lost 3 bases and 6 bases respectively, with 10 bases between them. The CDR3 DNA reads TGTGCCAGCAGCTCCGAGAAGGCCGAGCAGTACTTC. Translation gives CASSSEKAEQYF.

This clonotype has at least ten counts. The rearrangement uses TRBV11-2 and TRBJ2-2; D gene ambiguous. This CDR3 comprises 15 residues. V lost 2 bases and J lost 4, with 11 bases in between. Germline V gene lookup returns CDR1 SGHAT and CDR2 FQNNGV. The CDR3 sequence: CASSLIASVTGELFF. The CDR3 DNA sequence: TGTGCCAGCAGCTTAATTGCTAGTGTCACCGGGGAGCTGTTTTTT.

This clonotype was seen ten or more times. The chain is built from TRBV20-1 and TRBJ1-1; D ambiguous. V dropped 3 bases and J dropped 1 base, with 6 bases sitting between them. The germline V gene has CDR1 DFQATT and CDR2 SNEGSKA (reference sequence). CDR3 size: 12 residues. CDR3 sequence (DNA): TGCAGTGCTAGGCACAGGAACACTGAAGCTTTCTTT. Protein sequence: CSARHRNTEAFF.

The sample holds many counts of this clonotype. The J gene is TRBJ2-1, the V gene TRBV12-3 or TRBV12-4; the D call may be TRBD1 or TRBD2 (5 bases each). The CDR3 loop spans 14 amino acids. Trimming cost V 2 bases and J 8 bases, with 13 bases left between them. The CDR3 protein is CASSLQGRGDEQFF. The CDR3 coding sequence is TGTGCCAGCAGTTTACAGGGTCGAGGGGATGAGCAGTTCTTC.

This clonotype has at least ten counts. V usage is TRBV19 and J usage is TRBJ2-1, with D possibly TRBD1 on 5 matching bases. V lost 6 bases to trimming and J lost 0 bases, with 12 bases between them. CDR1 and CDR2 from the germline V gene are LNHDA and SQIVND (reference sequence). The CDR3 covers 15 residues. CDR3 in DNA: TGTGCCAGTAGCCTCCTAGGGGACTCCTACAATGAGCAGTTCTTC. Its translation: CASSLLGDSYNEQFF.

This clonotype was recorded at least ten times. This sequence joins TRBV29-1 and TRBJ2-5; D is possibly TRBD1 (6 bases). Germline-derived CDR1 and CDR2 are SQVTM and ANQGSEA. This CDR3 spans 12 amino acids. The V end lost 7 bases, the J end lost 4 bases, and 13 bases lay between the germline ends. Here the CDR3 reads CSGHDRTETQYF. The CDR3 region has the DNA TGCAGCGGACACGACAGGACAGAGACCCAGTACTTC. Combining the CDR3 with reference TRBV29-1 and TRBJ2-5 gives the whole variable domain SAVISQKPSRDICQRGTSLTIQCQVDSQVTMMFWYRQQPGQSLTLIATANQGSEATYESGFVIDKFPISRPNLTFSTLTVSNMSPEDSSIYLCSGHDRTETQYFGPGTRLLVL.

The chain uses TRBV6-1 and TRBJ2-7; 11 bases line up with TRBD2. V trimming: 6 bases; J trimming: 6 bases; junction bases outside the gene matches: 7. The CDR3 has 14 amino acids. CDR1 is MNHNS, CDR2 SASEGT, per germline. The CDR3, as DNA: TGTGCCAGCAGCCTACTAGCGGGGGACCTCGAGCAGTACTTC. It yields the protein CASSLLAGDLEQYF.